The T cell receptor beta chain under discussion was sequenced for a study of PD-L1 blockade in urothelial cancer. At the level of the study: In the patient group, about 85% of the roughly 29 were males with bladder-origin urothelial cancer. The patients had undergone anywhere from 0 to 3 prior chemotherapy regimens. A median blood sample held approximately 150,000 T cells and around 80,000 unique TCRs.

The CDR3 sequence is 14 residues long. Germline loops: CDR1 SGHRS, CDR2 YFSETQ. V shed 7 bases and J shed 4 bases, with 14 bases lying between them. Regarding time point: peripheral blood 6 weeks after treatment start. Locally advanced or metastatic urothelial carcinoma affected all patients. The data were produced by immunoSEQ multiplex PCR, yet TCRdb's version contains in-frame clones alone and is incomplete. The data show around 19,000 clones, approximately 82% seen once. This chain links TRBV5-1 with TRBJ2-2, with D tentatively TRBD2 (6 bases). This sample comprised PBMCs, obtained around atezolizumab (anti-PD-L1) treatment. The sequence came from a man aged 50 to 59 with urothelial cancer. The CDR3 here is CASGGTEITGELFF. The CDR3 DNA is TGCGCCAGCGGAGGGACCGAGATCACCGGGGAGCTGTTTTTT. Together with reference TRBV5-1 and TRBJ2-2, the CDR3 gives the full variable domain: KAGVTQTPRYLIKTRGQQVTLSCSPISGHRSVSWYQQTPGQGLQFLFEYFSETQRNKGNFPGRFSGRQFSNSRSEMNVSTLELGDSALYLCASGGTEITGELFFGEGSRLTVL.